This TCR beta chain is drawn from a study of vaccination and CD4 T cells after COVID-19. Study-level background: Each participant was administered two doses of a vaccine, which was either BNT162b2 or mRNA-1273.

A word on this clonotype: Its antigen is still unknown.

Specified time point: late sampling 161 to 241 days after vaccination in a few convalescent patients. The treatment was: approximately nine-day PBMC culture with coronavirus spike peptide pools or control peptides (ViraFEST assay). The ViraFEST method relied on peptide pools to expand antigen-specific T cells, followed by TCR sequencing. Cells received half-medium changes with fresh IL-2 medium on days 3 and 7. With the Oncomine TCR Beta short-read assay, DNA from cultured CD4+ T cells was sequenced. Genomic DNA from cultured CD4+ T cells was extracted. TCRdb re-called the PCR reads through MiXCR, storing one row per CDR3 protein. The sample gives about 21,000 distinct CDR3 sequences, 46% of which show up once; approximately 13% is in the top ten. The CDR3 sequence is 14 residues long. CDR1 SEHNR and CDR2 FQNEAQ come from the germline V gene (reference sequence). V dropped 5 bases and J dropped 5; count of bases not matched to a gene: 8.

The sequence came from a human donor who had recovered from COVID-19. Specimen: CD4+ T cells from blood, cultured in vitro, collected about 7 months after SARS-CoV-2 vaccination. The rearrangement links TRBV7-9 to TRBJ2-7, with 8 bases fitting TRBD1. CDR3 sequence reads: CASSPDRGGDEQYF. The CDR3 DNA reads TGTGCCAGCAGCCCAGACAGGGGAGGTGACGAGCAGTACTTC. The whole variable domain, remainder taken from reference TRBV7-9 and TRBJ2-7, is DTGVSQNPRHKITKRGQNVTFRCDPISEHNRLYWYRQTLGQGPEFLTYFQNEAQLEKSRLLSDRFSAERPKGSFSTLEIQRTEQGDSAMYLCASSPDRGGDEQYFGPGTRLTVT.